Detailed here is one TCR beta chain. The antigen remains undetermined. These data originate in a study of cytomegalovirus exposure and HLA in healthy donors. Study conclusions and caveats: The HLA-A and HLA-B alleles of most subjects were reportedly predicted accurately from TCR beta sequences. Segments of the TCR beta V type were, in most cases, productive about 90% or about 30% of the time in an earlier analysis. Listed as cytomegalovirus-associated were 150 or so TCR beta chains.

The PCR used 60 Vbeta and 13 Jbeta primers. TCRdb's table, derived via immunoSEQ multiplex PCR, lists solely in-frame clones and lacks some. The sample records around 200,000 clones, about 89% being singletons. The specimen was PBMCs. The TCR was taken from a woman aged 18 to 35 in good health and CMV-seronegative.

As DNA, the CDR3 is TGTGCCAGCAGGGAGCGCGATCGGTTCTGGGGCTACACCTTC. Protein sequence: CASRERDRFWGYTF. The chain recombines TRBV6-6 with TRBJ1-2; D unclear. V lost 6 bases and J 8 bases, leaving 19 bases between the germline ends. CDR3 length: 14 amino acids. Germline assignment: CDR1 MNHNY and CDR2 SVGAGI (reference sequence).